This TCR beta chain was documented in a study of blood T cell repertoires in COVID-19. Study-wide context: COVID-19 samples from acute and convalescent phases originated in the United States, Italy and Spain.

Per the study methods: Amplification with reference gene primers provided the estimates of nucleated cell counts. TCRdb's table, derived via immunoSEQ multiplex PCR, lists solely in-frame clones and lacks some. The V and J calls and clone size were taken over from that table, and D and trimming were inferred from the DNA. Of about 87,000 clones in the sample, 70% to 90% were seen once. Germline loops: CDR1 SGDLS, CDR2 YYNGEE. This CDR3 region has 17 residues. With regard to this clone: Its ends do not fully match the called genes, so a read error is possible.

The rearrangement joins TRBV9 to TRBJ2-6, with D perhaps TRBD2 (5 bases). This TCR came from a woman older than 75 with COVID-19, enrolled during active disease. What was sequenced was peripheral blood. The CDR3 sequence: CASSDGIGDSVANVLTF. The CDR3 DNA reads TGTGCCAGCAGCGACGGGATCGGAGACTCTGTGGCCAACGTCCTGACTTTC.